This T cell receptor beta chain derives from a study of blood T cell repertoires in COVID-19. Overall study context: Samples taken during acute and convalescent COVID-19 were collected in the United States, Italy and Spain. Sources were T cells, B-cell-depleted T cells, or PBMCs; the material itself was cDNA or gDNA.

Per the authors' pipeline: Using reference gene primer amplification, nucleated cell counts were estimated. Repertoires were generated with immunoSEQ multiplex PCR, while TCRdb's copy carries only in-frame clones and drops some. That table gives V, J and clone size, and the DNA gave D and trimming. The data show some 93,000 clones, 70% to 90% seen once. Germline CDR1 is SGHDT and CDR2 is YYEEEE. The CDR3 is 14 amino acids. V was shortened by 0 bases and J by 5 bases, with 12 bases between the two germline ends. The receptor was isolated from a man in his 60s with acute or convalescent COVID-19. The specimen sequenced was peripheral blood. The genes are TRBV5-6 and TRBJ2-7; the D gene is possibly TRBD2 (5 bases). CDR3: CASSLVSGWDEQYF. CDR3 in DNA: TGTGCCAGCAGCTTGGTCTCGGGGTGGGACGAGCAGTACTTC.